These T cell receptor beta chains were read from a single sample in a study of regulatory T cells in long-lasting Graves disease. Via MiXCR, TCRdb re-called the multiplex PCR reads, giving one row per CDR3 protein. The data contain 400,000 to 500,000 distinct CDR3 sequences, over 20% of them singletons. Sample: peripheral blood mononuclear cells (PBMCs), taken when the disease was refractory, from a patient treated with antithyroid drugs. These receptors were obtained from a female donor with Graves disease. Both conserved end residues are part of each CDR3. The D gene is left open where the match is weak. Size is stated for part of the rows, as once, few or many counts, or as a class when the clone is expanded.

clone size,V gene,J gene,D gene,CDR3 protein,CDR3 DNA
NA,TRBV3-1,TRBJ2-7,NA,CASSQQPYRDEQYF,TGTGCCAGCAGCCAACAGCCCTACAGGGACGAGCAGTACTTC
NA,TRBV13,TRBJ1-2,NA,CASIPGEGYGYTF,TGTGCCAGCATCCCGGGAGAGGGATATGGCTACACCTTC
many,TRBV11-1,TRBJ1-1,NA,CASSFLYRGTEAFF,TGTGCCAGCAGCTTCTTGTATCGGGGCACTGAAGCTTTCTTT
many,TRBV28,TRBJ1-5,NA,CASSSRQVLGPQHF,TGTGCCAGCAGTTCAAGACAGGTTCTAGGGCCCCAGCATTTT
few,TRBV5-4,TRBJ1-1,NA,CASSLEATWNTEAFF,TGTGCCAGCAGCTTGGAAGCCACCTGGAACACTGAAGCTTTCTTT
NA,TRBV3-1,TRBJ2-7,TRBD2,CASSQMPTGTMGYEQYF,TGTGCCAGCAGCCAAATGCCAACCGGGACTATGGGCTACGAGCAGTACTTC
NA,TRBV7-9,TRBJ2-3,TRBD1,CASSTGQGYSTQYF,TGTGCCAGCAGCACTGGACAGGGGTACTCTACGCAGTATTTT
NA,TRBV5-4,TRBJ1-2,TRBD1,CASSLRQGESGYTF,TGTGCCAGCAGCCTTCGACAGGGTGAGAGTGGCTACACCTTC
few,TRBV9,TRBJ1-1,NA,CASSVDPVYMNTEAFF,TGTGCCAGCAGCGTAGACCCGGTCTACATGAACACTGAAGCTTTCTTT
NA,TRBV3-1,TRBJ1-5,NA,CASSQGLGQRNNQPQHF,TGTGCCAGCAGCCAAGGATTGGGACAACGAAACAATCAGCCCCAGCATTTT
many,TRBV2,TRBJ2-7,TRBD1,CASLGQRYEQYF,TGTGCCAGCTTGGGACAGCGCTACGAGCAGTACTTC
NA,TRBV18,TRBJ2-7,NA,CASSPPLSGGTRGDEQYF,TGTGCCAGCTCACCGCCTCTCTCAGGGGGAACGAGGGGGGACGAGCAGTACTTC
many,TRBV19,TRBJ1-1,TRBD1,CASSNRGEVNTEAFF,TGTGCCAGTAGTAACAGGGGGGAGGTGAACACTGAAGCTTTCTTT
NA,TRBV19,TRBJ1-5,TRBD1,CASRQGQSSNQPQHF,TGTGCCAGTAGACAGGGACAGTCTAGCAATCAGCCCCAGCATTTT
many,TRBV28,TRBJ1-1,TRBD1,CASSPRTGHLNTEAFF,TGTGCCAGCAGTCCCCGGACAGGGCATTTGAACACTGAAGCTTTCTTT
many,TRBV28,TRBJ2-7,NA,CASSATLLSYEQYF,TGTGCCAGCAGTGCCACTCTCCTTTCCTACGAGCAGTACTTC
NA,TRBV19,TRBJ1-2,TRBD1,CASSPDRREANYGYTF,TGTGCCAGTAGTCCGGACAGGCGGGAGGCTAACTATGGCTACACCTTC
NA,TRBV6-2/TRBV6-3,TRBJ1-3,TRBD1,CASGLGDRGTIYF,TGTGCCAGCGGATTGGGGGACAGAGGCACCATATATTTT
few,TRBV5-1,TRBJ2-7,NA,CASSLAAGEQYF,TGCGCCAGCAGCTTGGCGGCGGGAGAGCAGTACTTC
many,TRBV10-2,TRBJ2-5,NA,CASSEAIAWGGETQYF,TGCGCCAGCAGTGAGGCTATTGCTTGGGGCGGGGAGACCCAGTACTTC
many,TRBV2,TRBJ2-6,TRBD2,CASLGLAGVGVFGANVLTF,TGTGCCAGCCTGGGACTAGCGGGAGTAGGGGTCTTTGGGGCCAACGTCCTGACTTTC
many,TRBV2,TRBJ1-5,TRBD1,CASSAGQGARQPQHF,TGTGCCAGCAGCGCGGGACAGGGGGCACGGCAGCCCCAGCATTTT
many,TRBV7-8,TRBJ1-5,NA,CASSLSRNQPQHF,TGTGCCAGCAGCTTATCACGAAATCAGCCCCAGCATTTT
many,TRBV12-3/TRBV12-4,TRBJ2-7,NA,CASSRDHGGSEQYF,TGTGCCAGCAGTCGGGACCATGGGGGTTCCGAGCAGTACTTC
many,TRBV30,TRBJ2-5,NA,CACNSGGLETQYF,TGTGCCTGTAACTCAGGAGGGCTAGAGACCCAGTACTTC
many,TRBV28,TRBJ1-1,NA,CASSLYGTEAFF,TGTGCCAGCAGTCTTTATGGGACTGAAGCTTTCTTT
few,TRBV27,TRBJ2-7,TRBD1,CASRGGSEQYF,TGTGCCAGCAGAGGGGGCTCCGAGCAGTACTTC
NA,TRBV7-2,TRBJ2-1,TRBD2,CASSPPPWRGLYNEQFF,TGTGCCAGCAGCCCCCCTCCGTGGAGGGGACTATACAATGAGCAGTTCTTC
many,TRBV28,TRBJ2-4,TRBD2,CASSSTSRGYIQYF,TGTGCCAGCAGTTCGACTAGCCGGGGGTACATTCAGTACTTC
NA,TRBV15,TRBJ2-1,NA,CATTQSGDFSYNEQFF,TGTGCCACCACCCAGAGTGGGGACTTCTCCTACAATGAGCAGTTCTTC
few,TRBV3-1,TRBJ2-7,NA,CASSQRPGVIHEQYF,TGTGCCAGCAGCCAACGGCCAGGGGTCATCCACGAGCAGTACTTC
many,TRBV6-1,TRBJ2-7,TRBD2,CASSGPLAGGSYEQYF,TGTGCCAGCAGTGGACCCCTAGCGGGGGGTTCCTACGAGCAGTACTTC
few,TRBV7-3,TRBJ2-1,TRBD2,CASSLRTSGTPSSYNEQFF,TGTGCCAGCAGCTTACGGACTAGCGGGACGCCTAGCTCCTACAATGAGCAGTTCTTC
NA,TRBV4-1,TRBJ2-2,NA,CASSPVAGGVSGELFF,TGCGCCAGCAGCCCTGTGGCGGGTGGGGTGTCAGGGGAGCTGTTTTTT
many,TRBV20-1,TRBJ1-2,NA,CSARGGTNYGYTF,TGCAGTGCTAGGGGCGGAACAAACTATGGCTACACCTTC
many,TRBV6-1,TRBJ2-5,TRBD2,CASTRIGTSSETQYF,TGTGCCAGCACCCGAATAGGGACTAGCAGTGAGACCCAGTACTTC
many,TRBV28,TRBJ1-5,NA,CASSPLFTGRQPQHF,TGTGCCAGCAGTCCCCTTTTTACAGGGCGGCAGCCCCAGCATTTT
many,TRBV11-2,TRBJ1-6,NA,CASSRGAGSSYNSPLHF,TGTGCCAGCAGCCGGGGGGCCGGGAGCTCCTATAATTCACCCCTCCACTTT
few,TRBV28,TRBJ2-3,TRBD2,CASSLRVAGADTQYF,TGTGCCAGCAGTCTCCGGGTAGCGGGAGCAGATACGCAGTATTTT
many,TRBV28,TRBJ1-1,NA,CASSLPWASDTEAFF,TGTGCCAGCAGTTTACCGTGGGCGAGTGACACTGAAGCTTTCTTT
few,TRBV6-1,TRBJ2-5,NA,CASSPISRGQETQYF,TGTGCCAGCAGTCCAATTAGCCGGGGGCAAGAGACCCAGTACTTC
many,TRBV25-1,TRBJ2-7,NA,CASSELGWGASYEQYF,TGTGCCAGCAGTGAATTAGGTTGGGGGGCCTCCTACGAGCAGTACTTC
many,TRBV3-1,TRBJ2-7,TRBD2,CASSQEGGAGEQYF,TGTGCCAGCAGCCAAGAGGGTGGAGCGGGGGAGCAGTACTTC
NA,TRBV13,TRBJ2-1,NA,CASSLGAPSVGGNEQFF,TGTGCCAGCAGCTTAGGCGCCCCTAGCGTTGGGGGGAATGAGCAGTTCTTC
few,TRBV5-1,TRBJ2-1,TRBD1,CASSPGQGAYNEQFF,TGCGCCAGCAGCCCGGGACAGGGAGCCTACAATGAGCAGTTCTTC
NA,TRBV30,TRBJ2-2,TRBD2,CAWSDGLGVPGELFF,TGTGCCTGGAGTGACGGACTAGGGGTTCCCGGGGAGCTGTTTTTT
NA,TRBV30,TRBJ2-2,NA,CACNTMNGGELFF,TGTGCCTGCAACACTATGAACGGTGGGGAGCTGTTTTTT
NA,TRBV19,TRBJ1-5,TRBD1,CASTQSETGYQPQHF,TGTGCCAGTACCCAATCGGAGACAGGGTATCAGCCCCAGCATTTT
NA,TRBV14,TRBJ2-4,NA,CASSQASTLNIQYF,TGTGCCAGCAGCCAAGCCTCTACTCTAAACATTCAGTACTTC
many,TRBV6-1,TRBJ2-7,TRBD1,CASTSTGVSEQYF,TGTGCCAGCACCTCAACAGGGGTCAGCGAGCAGTACTTC
few,TRBV24-1,TRBJ1-1,TRBD1,CATSNRDREAFF,TGTGCCACCTCCAACCGGGACAGGGAAGCTTTCTTT
few,TRBV19,TRBJ2-5,TRBD1,CASSAGSTGTETQYF,TGTGCCAGTAGTGCCGGTTCGACAGGGACGGAGACCCAGTACTTC
many,TRBV6-2/TRBV6-3,TRBJ1-1,NA,CASSSGQNTEAFF,TGTGCCAGCAGCTCGGGACAGAACACTGAAGCTTTCTTT